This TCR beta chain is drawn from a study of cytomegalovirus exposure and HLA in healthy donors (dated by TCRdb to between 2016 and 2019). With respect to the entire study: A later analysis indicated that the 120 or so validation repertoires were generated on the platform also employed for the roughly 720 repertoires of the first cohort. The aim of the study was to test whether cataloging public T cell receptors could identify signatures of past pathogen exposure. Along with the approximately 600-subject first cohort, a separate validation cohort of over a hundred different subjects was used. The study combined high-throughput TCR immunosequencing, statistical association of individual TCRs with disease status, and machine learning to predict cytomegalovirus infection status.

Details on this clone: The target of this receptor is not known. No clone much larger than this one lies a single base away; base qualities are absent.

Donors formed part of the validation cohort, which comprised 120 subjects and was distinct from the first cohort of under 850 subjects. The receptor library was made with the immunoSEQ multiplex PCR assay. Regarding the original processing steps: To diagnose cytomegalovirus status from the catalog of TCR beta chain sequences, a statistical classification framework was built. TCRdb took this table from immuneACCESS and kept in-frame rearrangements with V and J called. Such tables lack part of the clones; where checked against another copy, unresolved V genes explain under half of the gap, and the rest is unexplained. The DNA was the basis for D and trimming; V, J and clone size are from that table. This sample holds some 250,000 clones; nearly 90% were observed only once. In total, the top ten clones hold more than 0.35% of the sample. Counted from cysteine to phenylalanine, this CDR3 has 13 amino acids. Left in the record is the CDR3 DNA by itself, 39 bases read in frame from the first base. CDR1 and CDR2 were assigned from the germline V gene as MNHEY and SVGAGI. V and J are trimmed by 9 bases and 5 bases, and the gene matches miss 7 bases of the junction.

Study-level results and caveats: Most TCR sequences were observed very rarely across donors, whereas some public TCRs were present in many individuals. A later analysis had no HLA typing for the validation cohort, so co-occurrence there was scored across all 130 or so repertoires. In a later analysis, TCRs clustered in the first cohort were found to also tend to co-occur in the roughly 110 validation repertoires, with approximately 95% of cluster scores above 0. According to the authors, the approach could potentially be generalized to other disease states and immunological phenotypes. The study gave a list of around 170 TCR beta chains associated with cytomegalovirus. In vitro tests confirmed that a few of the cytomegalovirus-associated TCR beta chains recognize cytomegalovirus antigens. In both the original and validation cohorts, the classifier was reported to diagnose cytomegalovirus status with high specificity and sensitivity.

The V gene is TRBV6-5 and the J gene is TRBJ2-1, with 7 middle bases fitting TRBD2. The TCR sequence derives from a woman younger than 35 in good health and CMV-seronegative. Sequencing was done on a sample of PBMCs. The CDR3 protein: CASRGENNNEQFF. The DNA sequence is TGTGCCAGTCGGGGGGAAAACAACAATGAGCAGTTCTTC.